This T cell receptor beta chain is from a study of siplizumab effects on memory and regulatory T cells (dated 2019 in TCRdb). Study-wide context: The study examined how the anti-CD2 antibody siplizumab affects alloreactive T-cell subsets in allogeneic mixed lymphocyte reactions built from human PBMCs.

Sorted unstimulated T cells, along with proliferating T cells recovered from mixed lymphocyte reactions, underwent TCRbeta CDR3 sequencing. Fresh whole blood from approximately 11 HLA-typed healthy donors served as the source for isolating PBMCs. V is cut by 0 bases and J by 0 bases, and the space between the germline ends is 6 bases. CDR3 length: 15 amino acids, cysteine to phenylalanine. Only the CDR3 region is kept as DNA, spanning 45 bases read in frame from base 1. The germline V gene specifies LGHNA as CDR1 and YNFKEQ as CDR2. Library preparation employed the immunoSEQ multiplex PCR assay. The deep sequencing platform assayed 80,000 to 100,000 TCR templates per sample. Genomic DNA extracted from sorted T cells was used for TCRbeta CDR3 sequencing. On the authors' methods: The R programming language was used for the clonal analysis of the TCRbeta CDR3 data. Alloreactive CD4+ and CD8+ clones were identified by comparing unstimulated samples to CFSE-low samples taken after the reaction. By matching sequences to the repertoires of sorted unstimulated Treg and non-Treg cells, each alloreactive CD4+ clone was assigned a regulatory or non-regulatory origin. TCRdb retrieved this table from immuneACCESS and kept in-frame rearrangements only. Not all clones are present; in checked studies, unresolved V genes account for under half, and no reason is known for the remainder. D and trimming were read from the DNA, whereas the V and J calls and clone size are those reported in that table. This sample lists about 100,000 clones; around 90% were detected once. Approximately 0.15% of the sample belongs to the ten largest clones.

Points the paper makes about the study in general: Whether proliferating Tregs from siplizumab cultures actually had suppressive function was not functionally confirmed. A naive or memory phenotype could not be assigned to roughly 75-96% of proliferating CD4+ or CD8+ clones. Siplizumab significantly lowered the cumulative frequency of alloreactive sequences that could be traced to unstimulated CD4+ memory T cells. Compared with memory T cells, unstimulated naive T cells appeared more diverse, and naive cells seemed to make a substantial contribution to the alloresponse. Of the alloreactive CD4+ clones that could be mapped, the Treg-derived share averaged approximately 67% with siplizumab compared with about 27% in control reactions. Because sequences below about 10^-5 frequency were poorly captured, only a minor fraction of alloreactive clones could be mapped to unstimulated subsets.

On this clone itself: It has no known antigen specificity. Base qualities are missing; no much larger clone stands one base away.

The sequence was collected from a human donor in good health. The chain joins TRBV4-2 to TRBJ1-3; no D gene is confidently identified. The sample was CD4+ T cells sorted from blood. The CDR3 reads CASSQDLTSGNTIYF. The DNA sequence is as follows: TGTGCCAGCAGCCAAGATCTCACCTCTGGAAACACCATATATTTT.